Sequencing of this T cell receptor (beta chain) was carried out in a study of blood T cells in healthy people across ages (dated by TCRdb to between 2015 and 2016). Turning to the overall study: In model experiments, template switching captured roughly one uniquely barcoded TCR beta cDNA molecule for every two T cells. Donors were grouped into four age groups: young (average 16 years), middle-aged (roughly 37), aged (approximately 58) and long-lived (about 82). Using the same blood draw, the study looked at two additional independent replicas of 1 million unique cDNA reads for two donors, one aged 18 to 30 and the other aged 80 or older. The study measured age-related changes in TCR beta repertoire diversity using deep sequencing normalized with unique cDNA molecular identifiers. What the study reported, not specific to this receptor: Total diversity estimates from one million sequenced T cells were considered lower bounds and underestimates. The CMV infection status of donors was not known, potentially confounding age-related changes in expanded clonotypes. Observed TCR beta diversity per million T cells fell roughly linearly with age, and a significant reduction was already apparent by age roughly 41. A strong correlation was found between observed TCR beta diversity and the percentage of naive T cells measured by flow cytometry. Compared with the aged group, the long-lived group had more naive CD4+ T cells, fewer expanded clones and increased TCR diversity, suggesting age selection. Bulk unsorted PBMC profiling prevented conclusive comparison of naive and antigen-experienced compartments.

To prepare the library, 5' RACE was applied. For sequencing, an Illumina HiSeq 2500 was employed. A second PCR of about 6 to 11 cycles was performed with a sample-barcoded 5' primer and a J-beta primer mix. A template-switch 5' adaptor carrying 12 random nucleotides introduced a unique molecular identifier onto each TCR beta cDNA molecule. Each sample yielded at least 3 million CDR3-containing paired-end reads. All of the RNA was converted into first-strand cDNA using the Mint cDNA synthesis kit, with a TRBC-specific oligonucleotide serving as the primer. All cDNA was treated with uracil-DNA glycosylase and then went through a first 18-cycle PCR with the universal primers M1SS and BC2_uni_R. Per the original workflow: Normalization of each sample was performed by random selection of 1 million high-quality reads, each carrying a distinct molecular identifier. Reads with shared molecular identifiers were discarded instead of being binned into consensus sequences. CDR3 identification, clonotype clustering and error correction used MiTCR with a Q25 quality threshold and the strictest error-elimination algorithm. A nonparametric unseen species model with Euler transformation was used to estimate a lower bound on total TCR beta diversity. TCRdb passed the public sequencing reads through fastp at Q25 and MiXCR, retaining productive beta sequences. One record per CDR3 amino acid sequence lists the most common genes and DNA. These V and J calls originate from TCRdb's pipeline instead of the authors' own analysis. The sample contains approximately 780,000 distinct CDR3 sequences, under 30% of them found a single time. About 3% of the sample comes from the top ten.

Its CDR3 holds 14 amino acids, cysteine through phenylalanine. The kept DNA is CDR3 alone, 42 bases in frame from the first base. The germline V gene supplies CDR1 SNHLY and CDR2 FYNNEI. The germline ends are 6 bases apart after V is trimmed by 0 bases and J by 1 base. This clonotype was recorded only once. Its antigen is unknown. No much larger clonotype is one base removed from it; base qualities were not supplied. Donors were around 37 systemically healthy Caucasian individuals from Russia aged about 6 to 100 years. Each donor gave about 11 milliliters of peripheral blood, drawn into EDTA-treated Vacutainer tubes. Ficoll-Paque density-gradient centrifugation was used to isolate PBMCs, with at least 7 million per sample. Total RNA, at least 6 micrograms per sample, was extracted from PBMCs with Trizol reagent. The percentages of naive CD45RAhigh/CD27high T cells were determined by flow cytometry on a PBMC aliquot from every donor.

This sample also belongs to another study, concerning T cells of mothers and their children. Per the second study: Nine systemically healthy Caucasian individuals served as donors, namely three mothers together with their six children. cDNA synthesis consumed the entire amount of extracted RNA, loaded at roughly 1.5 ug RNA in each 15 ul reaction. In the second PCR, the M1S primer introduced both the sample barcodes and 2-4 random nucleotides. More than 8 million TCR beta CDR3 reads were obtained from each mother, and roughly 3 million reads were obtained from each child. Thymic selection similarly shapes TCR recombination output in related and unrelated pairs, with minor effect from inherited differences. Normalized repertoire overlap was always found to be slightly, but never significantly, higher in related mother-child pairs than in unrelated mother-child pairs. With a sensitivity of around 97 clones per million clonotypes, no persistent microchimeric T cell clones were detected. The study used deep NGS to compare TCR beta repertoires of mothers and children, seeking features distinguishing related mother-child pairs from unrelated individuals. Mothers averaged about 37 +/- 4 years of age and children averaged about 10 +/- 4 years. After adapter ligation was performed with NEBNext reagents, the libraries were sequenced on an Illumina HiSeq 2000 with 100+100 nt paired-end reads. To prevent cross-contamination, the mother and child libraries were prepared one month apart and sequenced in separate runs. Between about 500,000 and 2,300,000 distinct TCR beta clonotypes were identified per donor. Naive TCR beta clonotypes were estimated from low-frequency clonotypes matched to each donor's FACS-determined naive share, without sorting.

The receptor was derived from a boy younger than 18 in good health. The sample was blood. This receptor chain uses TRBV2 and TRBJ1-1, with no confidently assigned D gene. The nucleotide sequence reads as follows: TGTGCCAGCAGTGAAGCAACCCCGAACACTGAAGCTTTCTTT. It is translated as CASSEATPNTEAFF.